These 27 T cell receptor beta chains share one sample of origin, sequenced in a study of molecular identifiers for immune sequencing clone quantification. Via MiXCR, TCRdb re-called the PCR reads, giving one row per CDR3 protein. The table has under 600,000 distinct CDR3 sequences, about a quarter seen once. Sequencing input: naive CD8+ T cells from blood, with Jurkat cell RNA spiked in. Specified subset: FACS-sorted CD8+CD4-CCR7+CD45RA+ naive T cells. The receptors were gathered from a human donor in good health. Some libraries in this study had Jurkat cell RNA spiked in.

The chain couples TRBV24-1 to TRBJ2-3; the match to TRBD2 covers 7 bases. The V gene end was trimmed by 7 bases and the J gene end by 1 base; junction bases not matched to a gene: 10. The V gene's germline CDR1 is KGHDR and CDR2 SFDVKD. CDR3 length: 16 amino acids. In nucleotides, the CDR3 is TGTGCCACCAGGGGGGACTACCAGCCATGCACAGATACGCAGTATTTT. Translation gives CATRGDYQPCTDTQYF.

Remarks on this clonotype: Germline is not matched at one junction end, which may reflect a read error. This chain uses TRBV29-1 with TRBJ2-1; D is ambiguous. The CDR3 spans 10 residues. Germline CDR1 reads SQVTM; CDR2 reads ANQGSEA. CDR3 amino acids: CGVPTSEQFF. The CDR3 coding sequence is TGCGGCGTTCCGACGAGTGAGCAGTTCTTC.

As to this clonotype: Germline is not matched at one junction end, which may reflect a read error. The gene calls are TRBV7-9 and TRBJ2-2, with 8 bases matching TRBD1. CDR3 length equals 15 residues. Germline V gene lookup returns CDR1 SEHNR and CDR2 FQNEAQ (reference sequence). Here the CDR3 reads CASSSTDRAPGEPFF. In DNA, the CDR3 is TGTGCCAGCAGCTCAACGGACAGGGCCCCCGGGGAGCCGTTTTTT.

A remark on this clonotype: Since the CDR3 does not end with the conserved phenylalanine or tryptophan, this likely comes from a read error. The chain has TRBV5-8 and TRBJ2-7; unclear D gene. The CDR3 extends over 11 amino acids. Germline loops: CDR1 SGHTS, CDR2 YDEGEE. Deletions cut 0 bases from V and 4 bases from J, with 2 bases between. The CDR3 sequence: CASSLEYEQYL. The CDR3 DNA reads as TGTGCCAGCAGCTTGGAGTACGAGCAGTACCTC.

This clonotype was observed a handful of times. The V gene is TRBV7-9, the J gene TRBJ2-1; D possibly corresponds to TRBD1 (6 bases). The germline V and J ends were trimmed by 2 bases and 3 bases, with 8 bases remaining between them. Germline-derived CDR1 and CDR2 are SEHNR and FQNEAQ (reference sequence). The CDR3 is made up of 14 amino acids. The CDR3 sequence is CASSLTGNYNEQFF. CDR3 DNA sequence: TGTGCCAGCAGCTTAACAGGGAACTACAATGAGCAGTTCTTC. The full variable domain, completed using reference TRBV7-9 and TRBJ2-1, is DTGVSQNPRHKITKRGQNVTFRCDPISEHNRLYWYRQTLGQGPEFLTYFQNEAQLEKSRLLSDRFSAERPKGSFSTLEIQRTEQGDSAMYLCASSLTGNYNEQFFGPGTRLTVL.

In this sample, this clonotype turned up a few times. V and J are TRBV20-1 and TRBJ2-7; possibly TRBD1 for D (5 bases). The CDR3 loop spans 14 amino acids. CDR1 DFQATT and CDR2 SNEGSKA come from the germline V gene (reference sequence). Trimming removed 0 bases at V and 2 bases at J, with 11 bases between. CDR3 loop: CSARDEGVAYEQYF. The CDR3 DNA sequence: TGCAGTGCTAGAGATGAAGGGGTCGCCTACGAGCAGTACTTC.

J is TRBJ2-3 and V is TRBV11-2; the D gene is possibly TRBD2 (7 bases). Germline assignment: CDR1 SGHAT and CDR2 FQNNGV. The CDR3 covers 17 residues. V was cut by 0 bases and J by 2 bases, with 15 bases left in between. CDR3 loop: CASSLDGGAGNTDTQYF. The CDR3 DNA sequence: TGTGCCAGCAGCTTAGATGGGGGGGCAGGGAACACAGATACGCAGTATTTT.

This clonotype showed up many times. The chain has TRBV6-1 and TRBJ2-7, with D possibly called TRBD1 or TRBD2 (5 bases each). With 4 bases removed from V and 4 bases from J, the gap between germline ends came to 8 bases. This CDR3 is built from 12 residues. CDR1 MNHNS and CDR2 SASEGT come from the germline V gene. In DNA form, the CDR3 reads TGTGCCAGCAGTGGGGACGGGTACGAGCAGTACTTC. It yields the protein CASSGDGYEQYF.

In the case of this clonotype: Possible read error: a much larger clone is one base away. CDR3 residues: CASSYGTGLSTGELFF. CDR3 in DNA: TGTGCCAGCAGTTACGGGACAGGACTTAGCACCGGGGAGCTGTTTTTT. J is TRBJ2-2 and V is TRBV28; the match to TRBD1 covers 8 bases. The germline V gene encodes CDR1 MDHEN and CDR2 SYDVKM. The CDR3 length is 16 residues. J gave up 4 bases and V 4 bases, and 8 bases lay outside the gene matches.

V usage is TRBV6-1 and J usage is TRBJ1-5, with TRBD1 matching over 8 bases. Germline V gene data show CDR1 as MNHNS and CDR2 as SASEGT. The length of the CDR3 is 15 residues. Trimming at V came to 6 bases and at J to 5 bases, leaving 9 bases not matched to a gene. CDR3: CASRPDRVSYQPQHF. DNA for the CDR3: TGTGCCAGCAGGCCGGACAGGGTCTCTTATCAGCCCCAGCATTTT.

The sample holds a few counts of this clonotype. The chain couples TRBV30 to TRBJ1-1; no clear D gene. The V gene's germline CDR1 is GTSNPN and CDR2 SVGIG (reference sequence). V was trimmed by 3 bases and J by 5 bases, leaving 16 bases between them. This CDR3 region has 14 residues. The CDR3 reads CAWSRKGPGTEAFF. Written as DNA, the CDR3 is TGTGCCTGGAGCCGCAAAGGACCGGGAACTGAAGCTTTCTTT.

The chain joins TRBV6-6 to TRBJ1-1, with TRBD1 matching 7 bases. Trimming at V came to 6 bases and at J to 3 bases, leaving 4 bases not matched to a gene. The CDR3 has 13 amino acids. Germline CDR1 is MNHNY and CDR2 is SVGAGI (reference sequence). The CDR3 sequence is CASRTGIYTEAFF. The CDR3 DNA reads TGTGCCAGCAGGACAGGGATTTACACTGAAGCTTTCTTT.

This clonotype was seen at least ten times. The gene calls are TRBV12-3 or TRBV12-4 and TRBJ1-4; TRBD1 is a possible D gene (6 bases). V lost 6 bases and J lost 5, with 16 bases in between. The CDR3 extends over 15 amino acids. The CDR3 loop reads CASSLSGAKNEKLFF. The DNA for the CDR3 is TGTGCCAGCAGCCTTTCGGGGGCTAAGAATGAAAAACTGTTTTTT.

The CDR3 here is CASSYFRPGAYEQYF. As DNA, the CDR3 is TGTGCCAGCAGTTACTTTCGTCCAGGAGCCTACGAGCAGTACTTC. The gene calls are TRBV6-2 or TRBV6-3 and TRBJ2-7; D remains ambiguous. The CDR3 covers 15 residues. The V and J ends lost 1 base and 2 bases respectively, with 12 bases between them. Germline V CDR1 and CDR2: MNHEY, SVGEGT.

This clonotype was detected a few times. The chain recombines TRBV18 with TRBJ2-5; D is ambiguous. The CDR3 is made up of 14 amino acids. V gave up 0 bases and J gave up 1 base, with 6 bases separating them. The germline CDR1 and CDR2 sequences are KGHSH and LQKENI. In nucleotides, the CDR3 is TGTGCCAGCTCACCACCCGCAGCCCAAGAGACCCAGTACTTC. As protein: CASSPPAAQETQYF. Variable domain in full (rest from reference TRBV18 and TRBJ2-5): NAGVMQNPRHLVRRRGQEARLRCSPMKGHSHVYWYRQLPEEGLKFMVYLQKENIIDESGMPKERFSAEFPKEGPSILRIQQVVRGDSAAYFCASSPPAAQETQYFGPGTRLLVL.

Points on this clonotype: Just one base apart from a much larger clone, this may be a read error. The chain carries TRBV4-3 and TRBJ1-5; 7 nucleotides align to TRBD1. Trimming removed 2 bases from V and 9 bases from J; junction bases left unmatched: 7. CDR3 size: 14 residues. CDR1 and CDR2 from the germline V gene are LGHNA and YSLEER. CDR3 loop: CASSQNRGSPPQHF. DNA for the CDR3: TGCGCCAGCAGCCAAAACAGGGGAAGTCCGCCCCAGCATTTT.

This clonotype has just a few counts. The rearrangement links TRBV20-1 to TRBJ2-2; perhaps TRBD2 as D (5 bases). V was shortened by 3 bases and J by 0 bases, with 17 bases between the two germline ends. The germline V gene encodes CDR1 DFQATT and CDR2 SNEGSKA (reference sequence). The CDR3 totals 17 residues. The CDR3: CSASEGGGRPNTGELFF. The CDR3 DNA reads TGCAGTGCTAGCGAAGGAGGTGGGAGACCGAACACCGGGGAGCTGTTTTTT.

As concerns this clonotype: A read error may be the cause here, since a much bigger clone is one base away. The J gene is TRBJ1-1, the V gene TRBV30; 7 bases agree with TRBD1. CDR1 GTSNPN and CDR2 SVGIG come from the germline V gene (reference sequence). Unmatched junction bases numbered 2, after V lost 0 bases and J lost 4 bases. CDR3 length: 13 amino acids. The chain's CDR3 is CAWSVQGSTEAFF. DNA for the CDR3: TGTGCCTGGAGTGTACAGGGGAGCACTGAAGCTTTCTTT.

This chain connects TRBV6-2 or TRBV6-3 to TRBJ2-7; 8 bases are a match to TRBD2. The V and J ends lost 5 bases and 5 bases, in that order; junction bases with no gene match: 11. The germline V gene encodes CDR1 MNHEY and CDR2 SVGEGT. CDR3 length equals 15 residues. The CDR3 is CASSAPGLAVDEQYF. DNA for the CDR3: TGTGCCAGCAGTGCCCCCGGACTAGCCGTCGACGAGCAGTACTTC.

The chain couples TRBV9 to TRBJ2-5, with D perhaps TRBD2 (6 bases). The CDR3 spans 13 residues. Germline V gives CDR1 SGDLS, CDR2 YYNGEE. V dropped 0 bases and J dropped 9 bases, with 12 bases sitting between them. CDR3 sequence: CASSVDGGTPQYF. CDR3 DNA sequence: TGTGCCAGCAGCGTAGATGGAGGGACGCCCCAGTACTTC.

The chain is built from TRBV6-2 or TRBV6-3 and TRBJ2-3; D may be TRBD1 (6 bases). CDR1 is MNHEY and CDR2 is SVGEGT in the germline V gene. Deletions cut 4 bases from V and 3 bases from J, with 11 bases between. The CDR3 has 14 amino acids. The CDR3 sequence is CASSSLGQTDTQYF. Here the CDR3 DNA reads TGTGCCAGCAGTTCCCTCGGACAGACAGATACGCAGTATTTT.

This clonotype appeared many times. V usage is TRBV7-2 and J usage is TRBJ2-4; the D gene could be TRBD1 or TRBD2 (5 bases each). The CDR3 has 16 amino acids. Germline V gene lookup returns CDR1 SGHTA and CDR2 FQGNSA. V was clipped by 5 bases and J by 1 base, with 15 bases between them. CDR3 sequence: CASSMRGFEAKNIQYF. CDR3 nucleotides: TGTGCCAGCAGCATGAGGGGTTTTGAGGCCAAAAACATTCAGTACTTC. The full variable domain, rest sourced from reference TRBV7-2 and TRBJ2-4, is GAGVSQSPSNKVTEKGKDVELRCDPISGHTALYWYRQSLGQGLEFLIYFQGNSAPDKSGLPSDRFSAERTGGSVSTLTIQRTQQEDSAVYLCASSMRGFEAKNIQYFGAGTRLSVL.

This clonotype was seen ten or more times. V gene TRBV4-3 combines with J gene TRBJ2-6; either TRBD1 or TRBD2 may supply D (5 bases each). Germline CDR1 reads LGHNA; CDR2 reads YSLEER. This CDR3 spans 16 amino acids. Trimming pared 4 bases from V and 0 bases from J, leaving 10 bases between. The CDR3 sequence: CASSRGDSSGANVLTF. The CDR3 DNA reads TGCGCCAGCAGCCGGGGAGACAGCTCTGGGGCCAACGTCCTGACTTTC.

This clonotype was counted ten times or more. The chain is built from TRBV28 and TRBJ1-2; D is uncertain. The CDR3 has 16 residues. V lost 4 bases to trimming and J lost 4 bases, with 19 bases between them. Per the germline V gene, CDR1 is MDHEN and CDR2 is SYDVKM. CDR3 protein: CASSSRMTSRPYGYTF. CDR3 nucleotides: TGTGCCAGCAGTTCCCGAATGACTTCACGCCCCTATGGCTACACCTTC.

The table lists this clonotype with a few counts. The gene calls are TRBV7-3 and TRBJ2-5, with D perhaps TRBD2 (6 bases). CDR3 length: 13 residues. Trimming removed 3 bases at V and 3 bases at J, with 8 bases between. The germline gives CDR1 SGHTA, CDR2 FQGTGA. CDR3 nucleotide sequence: TGTGCCAGCAGCTTCATAGCGGAAGAGACCCAGTACTTC. Protein: CASSFIAEETQYF.

The chain has TRBV29-1 and TRBJ2-1, with D unclear. The V end lost 0 bases, the J end lost 5 bases, and 5 bases lay between the germline ends. Germline CDR1 SQVTM, CDR2 ANQGSEA. The CDR3 loop spans 12 amino acids. CDR3 residues: CSVEELNNEQFF. The CDR3, as DNA: TGCAGCGTTGAAGAACTGAACAATGAGCAGTTCTTC.

The chain combines TRBV19 with TRBJ2-7, with 7 nucleotides matching TRBD1. Germline CDR1 LNHDA, CDR2 SQIVND (reference sequence). With 11 bases clipped from V and 5 bases from J, the junction kept 12 bases outside the gene matches. The CDR3 covers 13 residues. CDR3 amino acids: CAAAGGLFDEQYF. As DNA, the CDR3 is TGTGCCGCAGCAGGGGGTTTGTTTGACGAGCAGTACTTC.